This T cell receptor (beta chain) was captured by sequencing in a study of molecular identifiers for immune sequencing clone quantification. Germline lookup yields CDR1 KGHDR and CDR2 SFDVKD. This CDR3 spans 20 amino acids. Trimming removed 3 bases from V and 0 bases from J; junction bases left unmatched: 16. This clonotype has ten or more counts. TCRdb processed the PCR reads anew with MiXCR; each CDR3 protein has one entry. Of 350,000 or so distinct CDR3 sequences in the sample, about a fifth are singletons; the top ten hold about 0.79%. The source is a human donor in good health. Some libraries in this study had Jurkat cell RNA spiked in. Sequenced sample: naive CD8+ T cells from blood, with Jurkat cell RNA spiked in. Subset in this sample: FACS-sorted CD8+CD4-CCR7+CD45RA+ naive T cells. The V gene is TRBV24-1, the J gene TRBJ2-1; 7 bases align to TRBD1. The DNA of the CDR3 is TGTGCCACCAGTGATCCAAAACCGACCGGACAGGAGGCCTCCTACAATGAGCAGTTCTTC. Amino acid sequence: CATSDPKPTGQEASYNEQFF.